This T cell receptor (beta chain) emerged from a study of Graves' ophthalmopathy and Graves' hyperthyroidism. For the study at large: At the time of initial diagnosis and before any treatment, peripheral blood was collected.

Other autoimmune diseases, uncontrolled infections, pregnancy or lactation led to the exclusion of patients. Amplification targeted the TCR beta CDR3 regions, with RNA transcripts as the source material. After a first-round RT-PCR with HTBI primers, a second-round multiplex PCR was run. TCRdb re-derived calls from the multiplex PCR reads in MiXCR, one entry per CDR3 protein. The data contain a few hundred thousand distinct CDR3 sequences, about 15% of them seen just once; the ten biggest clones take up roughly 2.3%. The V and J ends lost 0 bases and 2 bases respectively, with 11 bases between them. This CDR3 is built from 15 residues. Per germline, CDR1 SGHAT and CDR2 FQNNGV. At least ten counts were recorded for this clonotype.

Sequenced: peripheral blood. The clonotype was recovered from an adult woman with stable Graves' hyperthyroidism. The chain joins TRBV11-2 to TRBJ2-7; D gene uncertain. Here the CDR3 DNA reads TGTGCCAGCAGCTTAGATGGGAATCCCACCTACGAGCAGTACTTC. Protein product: CASSLDGNPTYEQYF.